The 7 T cell receptor beta chains given below trace back to one sample, sequenced in a study of chronic HIV infection and antiretroviral therapy. MiXCR, applied by TCRdb to the 5' RACE reads, yields one record per CDR3 protein. The sample holds more than 30,000 distinct CDR3 sequences; more than 7.5% are singletons and the top ten take about 2.5%. Sequenced input: peripheral blood. The source is an adult who had HIV and had not received antiretroviral therapy, or was an uninfected healthy control (not recorded which).

The V call is TRBV9, the J call TRBJ1-5; TRBD1 matches 7 bases. The CDR3 sequence is 15 residues long. Germline CDR1 is SGDLS and CDR2 is YYNGEE. Germline trimming cut 5 bases from V and 1 base from J; bases unmatched to any gene: 6. The CDR3 reads CASSVTGRSNQPQHF. The CDR3 DNA follows: TGTGCCAGCAGTGTGACAGGGAGGAGCAATCAGCCCCAGCATTTT.

This clonotype appeared many times. The V gene is TRBV3-1, the J gene TRBJ2-1, with D unresolved. CDR3 size: 15 residues. The germline CDR1 and CDR2 sequences are LGHDT and YNNKEL (reference sequence). V was cut by 0 bases and J by 4 bases, with 10 bases left in between. CDR3: CASSQETSEYNEQFF. Written as DNA, the CDR3 is TGTGCCAGCAGCCAAGAAACGTCAGAGTACAATGAGCAGTTCTTC.

In its sample, this clonotype was seen many times. The rearrangement links TRBV5-1 to TRBJ2-6, with D possibly being TRBD1 or TRBD2 (5 bases each). Germline V lookup: CDR1 SGHRS, CDR2 YFSETQ. V was shortened by 6 bases and J by 1 base, with 14 bases between the two germline ends. The CDR3 is made up of 16 amino acids. CDR3 region: CASTDSGVSGANVLTF. DNA of the CDR3: TGCGCCAGCACCGACAGCGGCGTATCTGGGGCCAACGTCCTGACTTTC.

This clonotype was picked up many times. The rearrangement links TRBV18 to TRBJ1-1; 10 bases map to TRBD1. The CDR3 sequence is 17 residues long. Germline V gene lookup returns CDR1 KGHSH and CDR2 LQKENI. The junction had 8 bases not matched to a gene; V was cut back by 1 base and J by 3 bases. CDR3 nucleotides: TGTGCCAGCTCACCACTTAAGACAGGGGGCGCGGACACTGAAGCTTTCTTT. Amino acids: CASSPLKTGGADTEAFF.

This clonotype has at least ten counts. The chain joins TRBV29-1 to TRBJ1-1; a weak D match, TRBD1 (6 bases). Looked up from germline, CDR1 is SQVTM and CDR2 is ANQGSEA. CDR3 size: 13 residues. Trimming removed 5 bases from V and 0 bases from J, with 10 bases in between. CDR3 sequence: CSVMTGLNTEAFF. The CDR3 DNA reads TGCAGCGTTATGACAGGTCTGAACACTGAAGCTTTCTTT.

The chain combines TRBV29-1 with TRBJ2-3, with D possibly being TRBD1 (5 bases). The V end lost 0 bases, the J end lost 14 bases, and 15 bases lay between the germline ends. The CDR3 has 12 amino acids. Per germline, CDR1 SQVTM and CDR2 ANQGSEA. For the CDR3, the DNA is TGCAGCGTTGAAGATCGGGTAGGGGTTTCGTATTTT. It specifies CSVEDRVGVSYF.

The genes are TRBV29-1 and TRBJ2-3; D uncertain. V was trimmed by 4 bases and J by 3 bases, leaving 11 bases between them. CDR3 length: 13 residues. From germline, CDR1 is SQVTM and CDR2 ANQGSEA. CDR3 DNA: TGCAGCGTTGTGGATCGAAGGACAGATACGCAGTATTTT. Translating gives CSVVDRRTDTQYF.